Each of the 16 T cell receptor beta chains below was sequenced from the same sample in a study of T cells after yellow fever vaccination. One entry per CDR3 protein, called by TCRdb with MiXCR from the 5' RACE reads. The sample holds tens of thousands of distinct CDR3 sequences, 7.5% to 8% seen once. The specimen was CD8+ T cells sorted from PBMCs, collected on the day of the yellow fever booster vaccination. These TCRs come from a man in his thirties or forties who received the YFV17D yellow fever vaccine.

This clonotype was seen ten or more times. The genes are TRBV6-5 and TRBJ2-7; no firm D call. The CDR3 is made up of 11 amino acids. V lost 6 bases and J lost 3, with 6 bases in between. Per germline, CDR1 MNHEY and CDR2 SVGAGI. The CDR3 loop reads CASRRDYEQYF. The CDR3 bases are TGTGCCAGCAGAAGGGACTACGAGCAGTACTTC.

The chain's CDR3 is CASRIGTSSYNEQFF. The CDR3 nucleotides read TGTGCCAGCCGAATCGGGACTAGCAGTTACAATGAGCAGTTCTTC. The rearrangement uses TRBV27 and TRBJ2-1; 9 bases are a match to TRBD2. The CDR3 consists of 15 residues. The germline V gene encodes CDR1 MNHEY and CDR2 SMNVEV (reference sequence). With 8 bases clipped from V and 4 bases from J, the junction kept 9 bases outside the gene matches.

This clonotype was counted only a few times. The chain couples TRBV29-1 to TRBJ2-1, with TRBD2 matching 12 bases. With V trimmed by 6 bases and J by 1 base, 19 bases remained unmatched. The length of the CDR3 is 20 residues. Germline V gene data show CDR1 as SQVTM and CDR2 as ANQGSEA. CDR3: CSVVGLWTSGNFFSYNEQFF. The CDR3 DNA reads as TGCAGCGTGGTGGGGCTATGGACTAGCGGGAATTTTTTTTCCTACAATGAGCAGTTCTTC.

This clonotype was seen a few times. This rearrangement joins TRBV24-1 to TRBJ2-3; a weak D match, TRBD1 (6 bases). The CDR3 extends over 14 amino acids. The V and J ends lost 4 bases and 1 base respectively, with 8 bases between them. CDR1 and CDR2 (germline): KGHDR, SFDVKD. The DNA for the CDR3 is TGTGCCACCAGTGAGGGGGCCGGCACAGATACGCAGTATTTT. The encoded protein is CATSEGAGTDTQYF.

Ten or more counts support this clonotype. The DNA for the CDR3 is TGCAGCGTTGAAGAGGGTTCTCAAGGCACCGGGGAGCTGTTTTTT. The encoded protein is CSVEEGSQGTGELFF. The chain joins TRBV29-1 to TRBJ2-2, with D unclear. The CDR3 has 15 residues. Trimming pared 0 bases from V and 4 bases from J, leaving 12 bases between. The V gene's germline CDR1 is SQVTM and CDR2 ANQGSEA.

Ten or more counts support this clonotype. The rearrangement links TRBV12-3 or TRBV12-4 to TRBJ2-1, with 7 positions matching TRBD2. The ends lost 5 bases at V and 9 bases at J; junction bases unmatched: 4. CDR3 length equals 12 residues. The CDR3 is CASSPGGGEQFF. The CDR3 nucleotides are TGTGCCAGCAGTCCTGGGGGGGGTGAGCAGTTCTTC.

This clonotype was detected ten times or more. This chain uses TRBV5-5 with TRBJ2-7, with 7 bases matching TRBD1. Germline CDR1 SGHKS, CDR2 YYEKEE (reference sequence). Trimming cost V 3 bases and J 5 bases; bases outside gene matches: 5. This CDR3 has 13 amino acids. CDR3 in DNA: TGTGCCAGCAGCTCCACAGGGGACAACGAGCAGTACTTC. This encodes CASSSTGDNEQYF.

This clonotype was seen a few times. V usage is TRBV4-3 and J usage is TRBJ1-2; the D gene is possibly TRBD1 (5 bases). Trimming cost V 4 bases and J 7 bases, with 22 bases left between them. This CDR3 region has 16 residues. Germline V gene sequence: CDR1 LGHNA, CDR2 YSLEER. The CDR3 loop reads CASSPSRGSFGGGYTF. CDR3 coding DNA: TGCGCCAGCAGCCCCTCCCGGGGTTCGTTTGGGGGTGGCTACACCTTC.

The sample holds a few counts of this clonotype. The rearrangement joins TRBV6-5 to TRBJ1-1, with 8 bases aligning to TRBD1. In germline, CDR1 is MNHEY, CDR2 SVGAGI. The V gene end was trimmed by 4 bases and the J gene end by 6 bases; junction bases not matched to a gene: 7. The CDR3 extends over 14 amino acids. Here the CDR3 reads CASSSLTGEAEAFF. The CDR3 bases are TGTGCCAGCAGTTCCCTGACAGGGGAGGCTGAAGCTTTCTTT.

The chain links TRBV4-3 to TRBJ2-7, with 9 positions matching TRBD1. The CDR3 contains 16 residues. Germline lookup yields CDR1 LGHNA and CDR2 YSLEER. V was clipped by 0 bases and J by 2 bases; unmatched bases: 5. DNA of the CDR3: TGCGCCAGCAGCCAAGAAGGACAGGGGATTGCCTACGAGCAGTACTTC. Residues: CASSQEGQGIAYEQYF.

Comments on this clonotype: The junction differs from germline at one of its ends, possibly a read error. The gene calls are TRBV29-1 and TRBJ2-3, with D perhaps being TRBD1 or TRBD2 (7 bases each). Germline V gene data show CDR1 as SQVTM and CDR2 as ANQGSEA. CDR3 length: 14 residues. The CDR3 here is CSVEAGGGTDTQYF. The CDR3 region has the DNA TGCAGCGTCGAAGCAGGGGGGGGCACAGATACGCAGTATTTT.

This chain joins TRBV3-1 and TRBJ2-1, with 10 bases identical to TRBD1. With V trimmed by 4 bases and J by 6 bases, 3 bases remained unmatched. The CDR3 consists of 14 residues. Germline V gives CDR1 LGHDT, CDR2 YNNKEL (reference sequence). As DNA, the CDR3 is TGTGCCAGCAGCCGGGACAGGGGTTTCAATGAGCAGTTCTTC. Translation: CASSRDRGFNEQFF.

This clonotype appeared a few times. The chain links TRBV7-2 to TRBJ2-1; 10 bases map to TRBD2. The germline CDR1 and CDR2 sequences are SGHTA and FQGNSA. V was pared by 0 bases and J by 5 bases, with 19 bases of the junction left unmatched. CDR3 length equals 21 residues. The CDR3 sequence is CASSLAFRGPASGSSDNEQFF. The DNA of the CDR3 is TGTGCCAGCAGCTTAGCGTTCAGGGGGCCGGCTAGCGGGAGCAGTGACAATGAGCAGTTCTTC.

This sequence joins TRBV20-1 and TRBJ1-5, with D hard to call. The CDR3 runs to 18 residues. Germline V lookup: CDR1 DFQATT, CDR2 SNEGSKA (reference sequence). The V end was cut by 2 bases, the J end by 0 bases, with 20 bases between. The CDR3: CSARHLAAEGASNQPQHF. As DNA, the CDR3 is TGCAGTGCTAGACATTTAGCGGCGGAAGGTGCTAGCAATCAGCCCCAGCATTTT.

At least ten counts were recorded for this clonotype. The chain combines TRBV27 with TRBJ2-3; the D is unclear. CDR3 length: 15 residues. From germline, CDR1 is MNHEY and CDR2 SMNVEV (reference sequence). The V and J ends lost 1 base and 6 bases respectively, with 14 bases between them. CDR3 sequence (DNA): TGTGCCAGCAGTTTATTGTCTTCGCTTGGGGATACGCAGTATTTT. It codes for CASSLLSSLGDTQYF.

A few counts support this clonotype. This chain uses TRBV30 with TRBJ2-7; D gene unclear. The germline CDR1 and CDR2 sequences are GTSNPN and SVGIG (reference sequence). Between the trimmed V and J ends, which lost 4 bases and 2 bases, there was a span of 15 bases. This CDR3 contains 14 residues. CDR3 sequence: CAWTNVGRTYEQYF. The CDR3 DNA follows: TGTGCCTGGACCAACGTAGGCAGGACCTACGAGCAGTACTTC.